This passage covers 8 T cell receptor beta chains from one sample sequenced in a study of T cell responses to AZD1222 COVID-19 vaccine. Libraries were prepared by immunoSEQ multiplex PCR; TCRdb keeps only in-frame clonotypes and omits some of them. The sample lists about 120,000 clones; 93% were seen once. The specimen was peripheral blood, collected on day 0 of AZD1222 vaccination. These receptors were obtained from an adult in good health.

V is TRBV19 and J is TRBJ1-5, with TRBD1 as a possible D gene (5 bases). The CDR3 runs 14 residues. The germline V gene encodes CDR1 LNHDA and CDR2 SQIVND (reference sequence). Trimming pared 3 bases from V and 7 bases from J, leaving 13 bases between. The CDR3: CASSILSGQQPQHF. CDR3 nucleotides: TGTGCCAGTAGTATTCTCTCGGGGCAACAGCCCCAGCATTTT.

This chain links TRBV7-9 with TRBJ2-2; D perhaps matches TRBD1 (6 bases). Germline-derived CDR1 and CDR2 are SEHNR and FQNEAQ (reference sequence). CDR3 length: 15 amino acids. Trimming removed 2 bases from V and 6 bases from J, with 13 bases in between. CDR3 sequence (DNA): TGTGCCAGCAGCTTACTGGCGAAGGGGGCCGGGGAGCTGTTTTTT. Amino acids: CASSLLAKGAGELFF.

The CDR3 DNA is TGTGCCAGCAGTTTACGGACAGGGGCCGGGGAGCTGTTTTTT. Encoded protein: CASSLRTGAGELFF. V is TRBV28 and J is TRBJ2-2; 9 bases map to TRBD1. This CDR3 is built from 14 residues. Germline CDR1 MDHEN, CDR2 SYDVKM. The junction had 1 base not matched to a gene; V was cut back by 2 bases and J by 6 bases.

The chain employs TRBV9 and TRBJ1-1; D is unresolved. V was cut by 2 bases and J by 1 base, with 6 bases left in between. The CDR3 has 13 residues. In germline, CDR1 is SGDLS, CDR2 YYNGEE. The CDR3 loop is CASSVGKNTEAFF. CDR3 coding DNA: TGTGCCAGCAGCGTCGGTAAGAACACTGAAGCTTTCTTT.

This chain joins TRBV4-2 and TRBJ1-1; D gene uncertain. The germline V gene has CDR1 LGHNA and CDR2 YNFKEQ. The CDR3 length is 14 residues. Trimming left V 1 base short and J 3 bases short, with 9 bases between. As DNA, the CDR3 is TGTGCCAGCAGCCAAGGAAACCCTGACACTGAAGCTTTCTTT. It codes for CASSQGNPDTEAFF.

V usage is TRBV6-6 and J usage is TRBJ2-1; the match to TRBD2 covers 7 bases. The CDR3 length is 13 residues. The V gene's germline CDR1 is MNHNY and CDR2 SVGAGI (reference sequence). Unmatched junction bases numbered 7, after V lost 10 bases and J lost 4 bases. The CDR3 reads CATRDYDYNEQFF. In DNA, the CDR3 is TGTGCCACAAGGGACTACGATTACAATGAGCAGTTCTTC.

This sequence joins TRBV27 and TRBJ2-7, with D possibly TRBD1 on 5 matching bases. Germline values: CDR1 MNHEY, CDR2 SMNVEV (reference sequence). The CDR3 spans 13 residues. The V end lost 6 bases, the J end lost 0 bases, and 9 bases lay between the germline ends. The CDR3 sequence: CASRLRGSYEQYF. CDR3 sequence (DNA): TGTGCCAGCAGACTTAGGGGCTCCTACGAGCAGTACTTC.

This chain joins TRBV9 and TRBJ2-1; a possible D gene is TRBD1 (5 bases). Germline CDR1 is SGDLS and CDR2 is YYNGEE. The CDR3 has 15 amino acids. The V end lost 0 bases, the J end lost 6 bases, and 13 bases lay between the germline ends. The CDR3 sequence is CASSVEAGILNEQFF. The CDR3 region has the DNA TGTGCCAGCAGCGTAGAGGCAGGGATCCTCAATGAGCAGTTCTTC.